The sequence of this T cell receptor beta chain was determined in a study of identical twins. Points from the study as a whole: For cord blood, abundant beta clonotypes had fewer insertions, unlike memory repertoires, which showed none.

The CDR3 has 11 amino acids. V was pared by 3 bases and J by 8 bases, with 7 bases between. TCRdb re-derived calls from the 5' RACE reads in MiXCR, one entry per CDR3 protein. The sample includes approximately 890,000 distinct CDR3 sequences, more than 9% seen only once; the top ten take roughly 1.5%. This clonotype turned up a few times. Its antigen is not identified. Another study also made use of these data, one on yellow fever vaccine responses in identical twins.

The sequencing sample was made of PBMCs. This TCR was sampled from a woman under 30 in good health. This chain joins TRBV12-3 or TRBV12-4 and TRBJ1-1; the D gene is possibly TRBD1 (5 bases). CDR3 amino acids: CASSFGGEAFF. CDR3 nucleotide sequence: TGTGCCAGCAGTTTCGGGGGGGAAGCTTTCTTT.